The 6 T cell receptor beta chains listed next were all sequenced from one sample in a study of T cells in localized non-small cell lung cancer. Data came from immunoSEQ multiplex PCR; TCRdb stores just in-frame clones and leaves some out. Of around 30,000 clones in the sample, roughly 87% were seen once. The source material was peripheral blood, sampled before any cancer treatment. The receptors were sampled from a male donor at least 60 years old with stage I lung adenocarcinoma.

Notes on this clone: This sample also contains other DNA sequences that code for the same CDR3. The V and J genes are TRBV6-5 and TRBJ2-5; 11 bases align to TRBD2. Germline assignment: CDR1 MNHEY and CDR2 SVGAGI. CDR3 size: 16 residues. V dropped 0 bases and J dropped 1; count of bases not matched to a gene: 1. The CDR3 nucleotides read TGTGCCAGCAGTTACTCGGGGACTAGCGGCCAAGAGACCCAGTACTTC. This translates into CASSYSGTSGQETQYF.

This chain uses TRBV19 with TRBJ1-4; TRBD1 matches 10 bases. V lost 3 bases, J lost 8 bases, and 3 bases stayed unmatched. The CDR3 consists of 14 residues. Germline CDR1 reads LNHDA; CDR2 reads SQIVND (reference sequence). CDR3 residues: CASSMTGGGEKLFF. CDR3 sequence (DNA): TGTGCCAGTAGTATGACAGGGGGCGGCGAAAAACTGTTTTTT. The complete variable domain, with remaining parts taken from reference TRBV19 and TRBJ1-4, reads DGGITQSPKYLFRKEGQNVTLSCEQNLNHDAMYWYRQDPGQGLRLIYYSQIVNDFQKGDIAEGYSVSREKKESFPLTVTSAQKNPTAFYLCASSMTGGGEKLFFGSGTQLSVL.

The genes are TRBV19 and TRBJ1-1; a weak D match, TRBD1 (6 bases). V lost 10 bases and J lost 8, with 26 bases in between. This CDR3 has 15 amino acids. The germline CDR1 and CDR2 sequences are LNHDA and SQIVND (reference sequence). As DNA, the CDR3 is TGTGCCACCAAGAAGGGATCTCAGGGGAGAGGGGAAGCTTTCTTT. Translation: CATKKGSQGRGEAFF.

This chain links TRBV5-6 with TRBJ1-6; no definite D call. This CDR3 comprises 17 residues. Deletions cut 0 bases from V and 3 bases from J, with 13 bases between. In germline, CDR1 is SGHDT, CDR2 YYEEEE. The CDR3 here is CASSLGVGSGYNSPLHF. Written as DNA, the CDR3 is TGTGCCAGCAGCTTGGGGGTCGGTAGCGGCTATAATTCACCCCTCCACTTT.

The V gene is TRBV11-3, the J gene TRBJ2-1; 12 bases match TRBD2. Germline-derived CDR1 and CDR2 are SGHNT and YENEEA. With V trimmed by 3 bases and J by 6 bases, 9 bases remained unmatched. The CDR3 covers 17 residues. The chain's CDR3 is CASSFRLAGDLSNEQFF. The CDR3 DNA follows: TGTGCCAGCAGCTTTAGACTAGCGGGGGATCTATCCAATGAGCAGTTCTTC.

The rearrangement uses TRBV6-1 and TRBJ2-3; D unresolved. V lost 2 bases and J lost 0, with 9 bases in between. Germline CDR1 and CDR2: MNHNS and SASEGT. The CDR3 extends over 15 amino acids. The CDR3 DNA reads as TGTGCCAGCAGTGAAAGGACCCCGAGCACAGATACGCAGTATTTT. Translated: CASSERTPSTDTQYF.